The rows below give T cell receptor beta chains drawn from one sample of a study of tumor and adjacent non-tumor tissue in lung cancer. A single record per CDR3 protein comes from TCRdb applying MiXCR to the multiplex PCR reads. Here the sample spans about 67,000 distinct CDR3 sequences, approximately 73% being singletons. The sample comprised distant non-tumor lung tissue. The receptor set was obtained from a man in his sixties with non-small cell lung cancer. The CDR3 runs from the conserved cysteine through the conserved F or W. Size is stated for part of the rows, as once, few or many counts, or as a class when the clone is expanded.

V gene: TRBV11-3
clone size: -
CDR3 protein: CANSPPRQGARGQYF

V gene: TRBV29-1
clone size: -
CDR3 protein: CSAARGGTIYF

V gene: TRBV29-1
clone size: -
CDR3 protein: CSIETAVQETQYF

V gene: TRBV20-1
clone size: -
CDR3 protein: CSAKYGGGIGEAFF

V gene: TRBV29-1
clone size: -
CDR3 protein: CSAPGNGKLSF

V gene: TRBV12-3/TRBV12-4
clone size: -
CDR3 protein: CASKIEGRAETFF

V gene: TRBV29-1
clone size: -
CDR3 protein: CSGGSGQGFGGELFF

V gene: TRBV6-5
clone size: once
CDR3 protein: CTSCYFASYSGNTIYF

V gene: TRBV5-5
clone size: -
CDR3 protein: CASSWWGERPDTRYF

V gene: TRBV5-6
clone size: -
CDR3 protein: CASSGATGINYLYTF

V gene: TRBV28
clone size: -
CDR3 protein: CAPQGTTSYNYQFF

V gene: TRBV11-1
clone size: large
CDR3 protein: CASSRTGRPSGANVLTF

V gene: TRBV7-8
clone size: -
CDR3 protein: CASRLNRGPGDTQYF

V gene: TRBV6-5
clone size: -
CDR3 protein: CDSSDRDRQYF

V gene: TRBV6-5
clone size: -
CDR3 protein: CVSRRLQGGQPQHF

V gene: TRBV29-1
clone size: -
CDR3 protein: CSATREGQGSHEQNF

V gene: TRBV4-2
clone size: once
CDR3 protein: CASSQDLDNDQFF

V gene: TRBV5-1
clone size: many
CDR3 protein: CASSTGGTDTQYF

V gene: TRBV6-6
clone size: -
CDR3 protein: CASTFGGTGGPHTDAFF

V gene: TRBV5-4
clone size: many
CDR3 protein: CASSFRSGRDYEQYF

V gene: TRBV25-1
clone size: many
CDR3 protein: CASSDLSPGEKLFF

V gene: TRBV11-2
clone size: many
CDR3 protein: CASSLDAGGFLSTDTQYF

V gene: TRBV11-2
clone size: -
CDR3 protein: CAGSSTRVIGNTIYF

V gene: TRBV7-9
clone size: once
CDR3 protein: CASSYFNKQLF

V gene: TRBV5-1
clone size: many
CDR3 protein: CASSSGREYTEAFF

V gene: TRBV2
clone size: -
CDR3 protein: CASTLTRRTDTQYF

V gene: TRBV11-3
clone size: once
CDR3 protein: CASSSGLADSTDRQFF

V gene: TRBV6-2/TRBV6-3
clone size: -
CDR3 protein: CTSSYVRGESNGYAF

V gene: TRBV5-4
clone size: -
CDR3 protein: CASSLAGAGGIQYF

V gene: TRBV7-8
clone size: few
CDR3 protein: CASSSWTSGSENEQFF

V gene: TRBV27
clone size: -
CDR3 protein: CASSTGDGGELFF

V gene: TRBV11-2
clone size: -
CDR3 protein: CASSLGQGNTQYF

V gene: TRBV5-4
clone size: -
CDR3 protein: CASSTPGLAGGTGELFF

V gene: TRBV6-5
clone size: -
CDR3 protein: CTSSYGLGARLSGYTF

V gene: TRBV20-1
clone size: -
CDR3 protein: CSVGQHFYNEQFF

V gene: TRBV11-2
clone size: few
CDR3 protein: CASSLETGGRGYGYTF

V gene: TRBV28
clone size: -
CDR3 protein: CAGSSLGTKSGYTF